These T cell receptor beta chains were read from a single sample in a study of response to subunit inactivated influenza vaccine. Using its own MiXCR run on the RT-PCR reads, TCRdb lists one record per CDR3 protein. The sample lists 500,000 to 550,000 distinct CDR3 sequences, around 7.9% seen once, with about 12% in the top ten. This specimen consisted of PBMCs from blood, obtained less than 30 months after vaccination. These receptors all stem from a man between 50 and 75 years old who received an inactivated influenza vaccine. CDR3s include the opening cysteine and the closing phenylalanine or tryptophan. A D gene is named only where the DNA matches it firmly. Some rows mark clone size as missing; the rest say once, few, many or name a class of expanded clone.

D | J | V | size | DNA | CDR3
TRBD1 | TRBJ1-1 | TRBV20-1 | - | TGCAGTGCTAGATCACTGGGACAGACCATTGAAGAAGCTTTCTTT | CSARSLGQTIEEAFF
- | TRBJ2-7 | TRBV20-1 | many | TGCAGTGCTAGAGATGTGAACCCCTCCTACGAGCAGTACTTC | CSARDVNPSYEQYF
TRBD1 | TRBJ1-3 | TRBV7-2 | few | TGTGCCAGCAGCTTAATGGGACAGGGATATCGCACCATATATTTT | CASSLMGQGYRTIYF
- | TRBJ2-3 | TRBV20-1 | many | TGCAGTGCTAGAGATTCCGAGCGGGCCACAGATACGCAGTATTTT | CSARDSERATDTQYF
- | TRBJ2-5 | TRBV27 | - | TGTGCCAGCAGTTCCTGGGCGGAAGAGACCCAGTACTTC | CASSSWAEETQYF
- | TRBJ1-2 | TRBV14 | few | TGTGCCAGCAGCCCAGTCCCATTGAATGGCTACACCTTC | CASSPVPLNGYTF
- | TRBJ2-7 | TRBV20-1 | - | TGCAGTGCTAGAGATTATGAACACCCGCCCTACGAGCAGTACTTC | CSARDYEHPPYEQYF
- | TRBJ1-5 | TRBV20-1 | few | TGCAGTGCTACCCCGCCGGGATATAGCAATCAGCCCCAGCATTTT | CSATPPGYSNQPQHF
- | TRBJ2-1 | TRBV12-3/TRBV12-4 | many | TGTGCCAGCACCGACGGATACAATGAGCAGTTCTTC | CASTDGYNEQFF
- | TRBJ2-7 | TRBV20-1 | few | TGCAGTGCTAGAGATCGGCTAGCGTGGTCCTACGAGCAGTACTTC | CSARDRLAWSYEQYF
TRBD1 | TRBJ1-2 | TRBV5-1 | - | TGCGCCAGCAGCATGGGACAGCTAGACGGCTACACCTTC | CASSMGQLDGYTF
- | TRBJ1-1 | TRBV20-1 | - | TGCAGTGCTAGAGAGCGGGACACTGAAGCTTTCTTT | CSARERDTEAFF
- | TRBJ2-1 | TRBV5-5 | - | TGTGCCAGCAGCCCTAGGCTAGGCTACAATGAGCAGTTCTTC | CASSPRLGYNEQFF
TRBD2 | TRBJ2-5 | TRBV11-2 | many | TGTGCCAGCAGCTTCACAGCGGGGTCCCCAGTGGCCCAGTACTTC | CASSFTAGSPVAQYF
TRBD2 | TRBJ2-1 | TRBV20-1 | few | TGCAGTGCTTCCACGGGACTAGCGGGAGTAGATGAGCAGTTCTTC | CSASTGLAGVDEQFF
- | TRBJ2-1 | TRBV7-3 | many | TGTGCCAGCAGCATGGAACTAGTTACTCAGAACAATGAGCAGTTCTTC | CASSMELVTQNNEQFF
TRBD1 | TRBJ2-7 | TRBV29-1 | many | TGCAGCGTTGGGCAGGGGGTCTACGAGCAGTACTTC | CSVGQGVYEQYF
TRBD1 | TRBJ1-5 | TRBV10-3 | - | TGTGCCATCCGGACAGGCCGTGAGGGGCCCCAGCATTTT | CAIRTGREGPQHF
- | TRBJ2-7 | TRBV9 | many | TGTGCCAGCAGCGTAGCTTCCGCCCCTTTCTACGAGCAGTACTTC | CASSVASAPFYEQYF
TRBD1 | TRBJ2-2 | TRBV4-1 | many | TGCGCCAGCAGCGAGACAGGGACCAGGACCGGGGAGCTGTTTTTT | CASSETGTRTGELFF
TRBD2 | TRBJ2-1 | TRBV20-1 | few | TGCAGTGCTAGACCTCCGGGGGGGGCCGTTAGGAATGAGCAGTTCTTC | CSARPPGGAVRNEQFF
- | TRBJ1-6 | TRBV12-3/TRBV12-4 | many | TGTGCCAGCAATTACCGACAGGCGGCTGGATCACCCCTCCACTTT | CASNYRQAAGSPLHF
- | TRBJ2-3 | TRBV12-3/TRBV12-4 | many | TGTGCCAGCAGTCTAATAGATACGCAGTATTTT | CASSLIDTQYF
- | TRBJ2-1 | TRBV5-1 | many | TGCGCCAGCAGGGACCTGGACAATGAGCAGTTCTTC | CASRDLDNEQFF
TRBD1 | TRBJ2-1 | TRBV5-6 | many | TGTGCCAGCAGTTACGGGACAGCTAACAATGAGCAGTTCTTC | CASSYGTANNEQFF